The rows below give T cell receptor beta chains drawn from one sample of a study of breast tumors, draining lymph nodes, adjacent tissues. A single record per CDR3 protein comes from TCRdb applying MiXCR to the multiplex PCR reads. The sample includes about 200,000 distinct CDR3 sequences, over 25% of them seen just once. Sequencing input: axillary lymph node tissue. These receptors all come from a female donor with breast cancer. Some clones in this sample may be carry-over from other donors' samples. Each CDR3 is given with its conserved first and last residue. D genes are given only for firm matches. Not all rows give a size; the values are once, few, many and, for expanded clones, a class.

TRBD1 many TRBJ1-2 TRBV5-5 TGTGCCAGCATTGAACAGGGGGCAATCTATGGCTACACCTTC CASIEQGAIYGYTF
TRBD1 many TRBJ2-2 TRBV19 TGTGCCAGTAGTACAGACAGGGGCCAGAACACCGGGGAGCTGTTTTTT CASSTDRGQNTGELFF
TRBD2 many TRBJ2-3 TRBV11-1 TGTGCCAGCAGGGAGCGGGGGCGCAAAGATACGCAGTATTTT CASRERGRKDTQYF
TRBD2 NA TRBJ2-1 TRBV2 TGTGCCAGCAGTGGGGAAGCGGGAGCTGAGCAGTTCTTC CASSGEAGAEQFF
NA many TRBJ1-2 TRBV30 TGTGCCTGGAACAAGGGTAGGGGTGGCTATGGCTACACCTTC CAWNKGRGGYGYTF
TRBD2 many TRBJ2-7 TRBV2 TGTGCCAGCAGTGTGGAGCGGGACTCCTACGAGCAGTACTTC CASSVERDSYEQYF
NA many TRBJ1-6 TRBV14 TGTGCCAGCAGCCAAGTTAGGGATAATTCACCCCTCCACTTT CASSQVRDNSPLHF
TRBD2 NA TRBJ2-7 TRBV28 TGTGCCAGCGGACTAGCGGGACCCTACGAGCAGTACTTC CASGLAGPYEQYF
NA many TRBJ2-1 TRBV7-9 TGTGCCAGCAGCCGACCGCCAGGAGGAAATGAGCAGTTCTTC CASSRPPGGNEQFF
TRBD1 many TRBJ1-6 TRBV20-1 TGCAGTGCTAGAGATCGGGGACAGGGGAGCTCCTATAATTCACCCCTCCACTTT CSARDRGQGSSYNSPLHF
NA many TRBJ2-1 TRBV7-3 TGTGCCAGCAGCTTAACGTCTAGCGTTGAGCAGTTCTTC CASSLTSSVEQFF
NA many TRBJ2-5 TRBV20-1 TGCAGTGCTAGGAGTCAGGAAGAGACCCAGTACTTC CSARSQEETQYF
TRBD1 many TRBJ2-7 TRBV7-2 TGTGCCAGCACCTCGGCAGGGGGCTCCTACGAGCAGTACTTC CASTSAGGSYEQYF
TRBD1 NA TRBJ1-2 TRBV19 TGTGCCAGTAGTACACTGCAGGGGGGGTTAAAAGGCTATGGCTACACCTTC CASSTLQGGLKGYGYTF
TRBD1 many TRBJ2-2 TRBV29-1 TGCAGCGTTGAAACCCCCAGGGGGCGGCCCGGGGAGCTGTTTTTT CSVETPRGRPGELFF
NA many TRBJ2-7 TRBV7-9 TGTGCCAGCAGCTTAGGGGGGGGGACAGGAAACCCCTACGAGCAGTACTTC CASSLGGGTGNPYEQYF
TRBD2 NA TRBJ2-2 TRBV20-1 TGCAGCGCCCACGGGGGGGACACCGGGGAGCTGTTTTTT CSAHGGDTGELFF
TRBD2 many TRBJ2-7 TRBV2 TGTGCCAGCAGTGACACTAGCGCGTCCTACGAGCAGTACTTC CASSDTSASYEQYF
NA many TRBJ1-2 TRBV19 TGTGCCAGTAGTACCTTAGGGACACGGGACGGGGGCTACACCTTC CASSTLGTRDGGYTF
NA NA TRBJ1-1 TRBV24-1 TGTGCCACCAGTGAAGGCAGGGGTGGAGCTTTCTTT CATSEGRGGAFF
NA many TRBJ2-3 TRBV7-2 TGTGCCAGCAGCGCCGACAGGAACACAGATACGCAGTATTTT CASSADRNTDTQYF
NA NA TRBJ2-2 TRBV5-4 TGTGCCAGCAGCTTTTTTACAACCACCGGGGAGCTGTTTTTT CASSFFTTTGELFF
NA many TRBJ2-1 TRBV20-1 TGCAGTGCTAGTCGCTACCGAACCACCCCCAGTAAATCCAATGAGCAGTTCTTC CSASRYRTTPSKSNEQFF
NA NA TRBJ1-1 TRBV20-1 TGCAGTGCTAGGCCGGGGTGGACTGAAGCTTTCTTT CSARPGWTEAFF
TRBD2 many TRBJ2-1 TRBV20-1 TGCAGTGCTAGAGATTTGCTCCCCCGTATGGGGGGGGTTGAGCAGTTCTTC CSARDLLPRMGGVEQFF
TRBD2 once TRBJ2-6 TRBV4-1 TGCGCCAGCAGCCAAGATAGGGGACTAGCGGGGGCCAACGTCCTGACTTTC CASSQDRGLAGANVLTF
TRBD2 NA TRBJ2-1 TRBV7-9 TGTGCCAGCAGCTTGGCTAGCGGGAGAAGCAATGAGCAGTTCTTC CASSLASGRSNEQFF